These 11 T cell receptor beta chains were sequenced from one sample in a study of cytomegalovirus exposure and HLA in healthy donors. PCR primers comprised 60 Vbeta and 13 Jbeta primers. Produced via immunoSEQ multiplex PCR; TCRdb's table is partial and in-frame only. The repertoire consists of 120,000 or so clones, with 80% occurring once and the leading ten covering around 10%. The source material was PBMCs. The receptors derive from a man aged 25-45 years in good health and CMV-seropositive.

The rearrangement links TRBV29-1 to TRBJ2-3; 14 bases are a match to TRBD2. Germline lookup yields CDR1 SQVTM and CDR2 ANQGSEA. Losses at the gene ends were 6 bases for V and 7 bases for J; bases not matched to a gene: 6. The CDR3 extends over 14 amino acids. The CDR3 DNA reads as TGCAGCGTCTCGACTAGCGGGGGGGCAAATACGCAGTATTTT. It is translated as CSVSTSGGANTQYF.

This chain uses TRBV5-1 with TRBJ2-7, with TRBD1 identical over 8 bases. CDR1 SGHRS and CDR2 YFSETQ come from the germline V gene. V lost 0 bases to trimming and J lost 6 bases; unmatched junction nucleotides: 11. The CDR3 length is 16 residues. The CDR3 DNA follows: TGCGCCAGCAGCTTGGCCCTCGGACAGGGAGGTAGCGAGCAGTACTTC. Translation gives CASSLALGQGGSEQYF.

The chain employs TRBV29-1 and TRBJ2-7; maybe TRBD1 (6 bases). V shed 5 bases and J shed 0 bases, with 8 bases lying between them. CDR1 is SQVTM and CDR2 is ANQGSEA in the germline V gene. The CDR3 is 12 amino acids. CDR3 sequence (DNA): TGCAGCGTTAGGGGGAGCTCCTACGAGCAGTACTTC. Translation gives CSVRGSSYEQYF.

The chain combines TRBV2 with TRBJ2-7; 7 bases fit TRBD2. The length of the CDR3 is 16 residues. Germline V gives CDR1 SNHLY, CDR2 FYNNEI. Unmatched junction bases numbered 8, after V lost 3 bases and J lost 0 bases. DNA for the CDR3: TGTGCCAGCAGTGACCCCCGGTCTAGCGGCTCCTACGAGCAGTACTTC. Residues: CASSDPRSSGSYEQYF.

The chain uses TRBV14 and TRBJ2-3; D might be TRBD2 (5 bases). CDR1 and CDR2 (germline): SGHDN, FVKESK. The V gene lost 8 bases and the J gene lost 0 bases, with 15 bases spanning the gap. This CDR3 contains 15 residues. This CDR3 reads CASLRRLASTDTQYF. CDR3 DNA: TGTGCCAGCCTCCGGCGTCTAGCTAGCACAGATACGCAGTATTTT.

The chain recombines TRBV11-1 with TRBJ2-1; 10 bases map to TRBD2. Germline loops: CDR1 SGHAT, CDR2 FQDESV (reference sequence). This CDR3 is built from 17 residues. The ends lost 3 bases at V and 9 bases at J; junction bases unmatched: 14. CDR3 in DNA: TGTGCCAGCAGCTTCTTTCCAAAGCGGGGGGGCCGGGCTGAGCAGTTCTTC. It codes for CASSFFPKRGGRAEQFF.

This clone was seen more than once but under ten times. The V and J genes are TRBV7-9 and TRBJ2-7; TRBD1 is a possible D gene (6 bases). CDR1 is SEHNR and CDR2 is FQNEAQ in the germline V gene (reference sequence). Trimming pared 5 bases from V and 5 bases from J, leaving 10 bases between. The CDR3 spans 12 residues. The DNA for the CDR3 is TGTGCCAGCAGCCCCCACAGGGACGAGCAGTACTTC. It is translated as CASSPHRDEQYF.

This chain links TRBV9 with TRBJ1-1; unclear D gene. The CDR3 loop spans 18 amino acids. Between the trimmed V and J ends, which lost 3 bases and 0 bases, there was a span of 21 bases. The germline V gene encodes CDR1 SGDLS and CDR2 YYNGEE. The CDR3 here is CASSATAGANGMNTEAFF. The CDR3 bases are TGTGCCAGCAGCGCGACGGCTGGAGCTAACGGGATGAACACTGAAGCTTTCTTT.

V is TRBV10-1 and J is TRBJ2-5; D not certain. Germline lookup yields CDR1 WNHNN and CDR2 SYGVQD (reference sequence). V was clipped by 4 bases and J by 4 bases, with 13 bases between them. This CDR3 is 14 amino acids long. This CDR3 reads CASSATGLGETQYF. The CDR3 DNA reads as TGCGCCAGCAGTGCTACGGGTTTGGGAGAGACCCAGTACTTC.

This sequence joins TRBV28 and TRBJ1-2, with 8 bases matching TRBD1. After removal of 8 bases from V and 3 bases from J, the junction contained 11 bases not matched to a gene. Germline V gene sequence: CDR1 MDHEN, CDR2 SYDVKM. The length of the CDR3 is 15 residues. In DNA form, the CDR3 reads TGTGCCAGCCAGACAGGGGTAGAGAGGGACTATGGCTACACCTTC. As protein: CASQTGVERDYGYTF.

The chain carries TRBV4-2 and TRBJ2-1; the D gene is possibly TRBD2 (6 bases). In germline, CDR1 is LGHNA, CDR2 YNFKEQ. V lost 0 bases to trimming and J lost 8 bases, with 20 bases between them. The CDR3 extends over 17 amino acids. CDR3 DNA: TGTGCCAGCAGCCAAGATGAAGTAGCGGTGGTTAAGGATGAGCAGTTCTTC. Protein product: CASSQDEVAVVKDEQFF.